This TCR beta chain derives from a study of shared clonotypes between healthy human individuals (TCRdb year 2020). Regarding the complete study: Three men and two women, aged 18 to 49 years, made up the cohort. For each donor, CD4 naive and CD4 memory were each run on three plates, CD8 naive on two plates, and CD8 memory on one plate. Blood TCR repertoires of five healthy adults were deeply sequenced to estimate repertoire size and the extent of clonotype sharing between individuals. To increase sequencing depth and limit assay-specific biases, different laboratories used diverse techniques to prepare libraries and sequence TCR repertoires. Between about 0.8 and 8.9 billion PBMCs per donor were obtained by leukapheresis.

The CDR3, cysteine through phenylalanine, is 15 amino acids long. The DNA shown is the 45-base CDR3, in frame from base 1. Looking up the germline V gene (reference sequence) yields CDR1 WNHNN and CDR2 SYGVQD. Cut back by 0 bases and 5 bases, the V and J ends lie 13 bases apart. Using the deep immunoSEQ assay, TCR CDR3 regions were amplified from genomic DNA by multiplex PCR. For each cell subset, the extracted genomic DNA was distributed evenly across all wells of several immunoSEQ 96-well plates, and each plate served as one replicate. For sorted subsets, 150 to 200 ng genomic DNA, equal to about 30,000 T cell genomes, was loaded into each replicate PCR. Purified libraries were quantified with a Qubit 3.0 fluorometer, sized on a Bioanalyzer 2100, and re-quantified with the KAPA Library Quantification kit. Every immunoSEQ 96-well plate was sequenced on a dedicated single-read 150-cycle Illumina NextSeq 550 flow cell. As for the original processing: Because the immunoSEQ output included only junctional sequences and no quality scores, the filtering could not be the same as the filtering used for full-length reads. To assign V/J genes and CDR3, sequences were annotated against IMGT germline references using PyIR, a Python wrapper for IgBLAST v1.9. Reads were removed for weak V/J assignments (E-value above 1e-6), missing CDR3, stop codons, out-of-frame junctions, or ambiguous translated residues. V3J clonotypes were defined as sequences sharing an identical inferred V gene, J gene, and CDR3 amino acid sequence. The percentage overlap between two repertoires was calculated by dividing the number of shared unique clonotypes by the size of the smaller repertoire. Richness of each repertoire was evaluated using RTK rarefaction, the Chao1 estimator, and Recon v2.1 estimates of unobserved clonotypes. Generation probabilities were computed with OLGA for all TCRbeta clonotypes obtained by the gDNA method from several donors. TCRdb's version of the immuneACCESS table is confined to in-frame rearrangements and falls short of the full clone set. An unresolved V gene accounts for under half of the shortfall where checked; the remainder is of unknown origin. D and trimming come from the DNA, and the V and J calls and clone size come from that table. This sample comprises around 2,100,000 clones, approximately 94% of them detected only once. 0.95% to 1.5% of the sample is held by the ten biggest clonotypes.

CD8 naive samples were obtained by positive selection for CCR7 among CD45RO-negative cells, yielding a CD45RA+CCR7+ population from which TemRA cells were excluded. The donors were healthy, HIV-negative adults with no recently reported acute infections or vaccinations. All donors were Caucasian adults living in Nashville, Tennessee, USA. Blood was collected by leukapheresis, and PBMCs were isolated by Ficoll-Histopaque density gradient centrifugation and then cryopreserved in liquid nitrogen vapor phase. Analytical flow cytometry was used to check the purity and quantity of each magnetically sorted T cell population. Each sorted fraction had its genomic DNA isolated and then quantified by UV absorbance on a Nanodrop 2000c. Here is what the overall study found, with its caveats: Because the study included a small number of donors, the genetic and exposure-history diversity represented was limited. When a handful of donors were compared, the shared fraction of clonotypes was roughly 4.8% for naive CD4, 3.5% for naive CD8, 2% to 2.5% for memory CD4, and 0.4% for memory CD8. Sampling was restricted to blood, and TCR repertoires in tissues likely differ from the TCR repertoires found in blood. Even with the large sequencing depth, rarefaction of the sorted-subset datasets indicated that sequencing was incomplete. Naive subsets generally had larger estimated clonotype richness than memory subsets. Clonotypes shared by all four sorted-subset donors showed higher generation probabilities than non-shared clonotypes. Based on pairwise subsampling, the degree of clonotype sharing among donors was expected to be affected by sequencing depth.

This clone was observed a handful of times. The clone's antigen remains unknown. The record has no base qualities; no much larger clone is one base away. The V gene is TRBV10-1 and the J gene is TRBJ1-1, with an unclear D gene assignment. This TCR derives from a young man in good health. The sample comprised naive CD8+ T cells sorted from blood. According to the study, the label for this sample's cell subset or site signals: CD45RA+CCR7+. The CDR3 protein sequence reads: CASSESGGGGTEAFF. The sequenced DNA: TGCGCCAGCAGTGAGTCGGGCGGTGGCGGGACTGAAGCTTTCTTT.